The 32 T cell receptor beta chains presented below share a single source sample, sequenced in a study of T cells expressing NK-cell markers. Following a re-call of the 5' RACE reads, TCRdb has one entry per CDR3 protein and lacks DNA. The sample includes about 400,000 distinct CDR3 sequences. The sample comprised blood T cells: a sorted CD56 or NKG2C T cell subset, CD4+ or CD8+ T cells, or bulk PBMC T cells (not recorded which). These receptors originate from a woman in her 50s in good health.

The chain combines TRBV29-1 with TRBJ2-1; with no DNA, the TCRdb D assignment of TRBD2 cannot be verified. CDR1 is SQVTM and CDR2 is ANQGSEA in the germline V gene. The CDR3 runs 15 residues. The CDR3: CSVSLAGLPYNEQFF.

This sequence joins TRBV7-6 and TRBJ2-1; TCRdb reports TRBD2, a call that lacks DNA to check it against. The length of the CDR3 is 16 residues. Germline CDR1 and CDR2: SGHVS and FNYEAQ. This CDR3 reads CASSLARLARKNEQFF.

The chain combines TRBV5-6 with TRBJ2-6; TCRdb proposes TRBD1, but this gene call is untestable without DNA. The germline gives CDR1 SGHDT, CDR2 YYEEEE. The CDR3 is 16 residues long. This CDR3 reads CASSRSVGAGANVLTF.

This chain connects TRBV29-1 to TRBJ2-6; TCRdb indicates TRBD1, and absent DNA this call remains unverified. The CDR3 runs 16 residues. The germline V gene encodes CDR1 SQVTM and CDR2 ANQGSEA. CDR3 residues: CSVGDSNPSGANVLTF. Full variable domain (missing parts from reference TRBV29-1 and TRBJ2-6): SAVISQKPSRDICQRGTSLTIQCQVDSQVTMMFWYRQQPGQSLTLIATANQGSEATYESGFVIDKFPISRPNLTFSTLTVSNMSPEDSSIYLCSVGDSNPSGANVLTFGAGSRLTVL.

The V and J genes are TRBV5-1 and TRBJ2-1. Germline-derived CDR1 and CDR2 are SGHRS and YFSETQ. CDR3 size: 15 residues. CDR3: CASTDGRNTFHEQFF.

V gene TRBV10-3 combines with J gene TRBJ2-3. The CDR3 consists of 13 residues. Germline V lookup: CDR1 ENHRY, CDR2 SYGVKD. CDR3: CAISEFMDDTQYF.

CDR3 residues: CASSVEGGSNEQFF. The genes are TRBV9 and TRBJ2-1; TCRdb's assignment of TRBD1 cannot be checked, as there is no DNA. Germline CDR1 is SGDLS and CDR2 is YYNGEE. The CDR3 runs 14 residues.

The chain couples TRBV4-1 to TRBJ2-3. Germline CDR1 is MGHRA and CDR2 is YSYEKL. The CDR3 is 16 amino acids. The CDR3 protein is CASSQGQTLVADTQYF.

This chain connects TRBV15 to TRBJ1-6. CDR3 length equals 15 residues. From germline, CDR1 is LNHNV and CDR2 YYDKDF (reference sequence). CDR3 loop: CATSRDLSYGSPLHF. The whole variable domain, remainder taken from reference TRBV15 and TRBJ1-6, is DAMVIQNPRYQVTQFGKPVTLSCSQTLNHNVMYWYQQKSSQAPKLLFHYYDKDFNNEADTPDNFQSRRPNTSFCFLDIRSPGLGDTAMYLCATSRDLSYGSPLHFGNGTRLTVT.

The J gene is TRBJ2-5, the V gene TRBV12-3 or TRBV12-4; the D gene TCRdb calls, TRBD2, cannot be checked with no DNA. The CDR3 length is 12 residues. The CDR3 protein is CATLDLRETQYF.

This chain's CDR3 is CSARDQQRGGYTF. The rearrangement uses TRBV20-1 and TRBJ1-2; TCRdb reports TRBD1, a call that lacks DNA to check it against. Germline V lookup: CDR1 DFQATT, CDR2 SNEGSKA (reference sequence). This CDR3 is 13 amino acids long.

The chain employs TRBV15 and TRBJ1-2; as DNA is missing, the TRBD1 call by TCRdb cannot be tested. CDR1 and CDR2 (germline): LNHNV, YYDKDF (reference sequence). CDR3 length: 17 residues. CDR3 sequence: CATSLGDRPQGGYGYTF.

V is TRBV28 and J is TRBJ1-2; TCRdb's D call, TRBD1, is unchecked because there is no DNA. The CDR3 consists of 12 residues. Per germline, CDR1 MDHEN and CDR2 SYDVKM. The CDR3 spells CASSRQAYGYTF.

The chain is built from TRBV7-8 and TRBJ2-4; lacking DNA, the TRBD2 call made by TCRdb goes unchecked. Per germline, CDR1 SGHVS and CDR2 FQNEAQ. This CDR3 region has 18 residues. The CDR3 reads CASSPALSGSETKNIQYF.

The chain joins TRBV6-5 to TRBJ2-3; TCRdb lists TRBD2, though no DNA is available to test this call. Per germline, CDR1 MNHEY and CDR2 SVGAGI. The CDR3 runs to 15 residues. CDR3: CASSRYLSSTDTQYF.

The chain carries TRBV12-3 or TRBV12-4 and TRBJ1-3; TCRdb outputs TRBD1, but without DNA this stays unchecked. The CDR3 consists of 18 residues. CDR3 in amino acids: CASRPPGQGVHSGNTIYF.

Here the CDR3 reads CASSQERSSSYNEQFF. V gene TRBV4-2 combines with J gene TRBJ2-1. The germline V gene has CDR1 LGHNA and CDR2 YNFKEQ. The length of the CDR3 is 16 residues.

V usage is TRBV20-1 and J usage is TRBJ2-3. Per the germline V gene, CDR1 is DFQATT and CDR2 is SNEGSKA (reference sequence). CDR3 length: 16 amino acids. CDR3 loop: CSARDPTVATTDTQYF.

The chain combines TRBV5-1 with TRBJ1-1; TCRdb returns TRBD1, unconfirmable since there is no DNA. The length of the CDR3 is 16 residues. Germline V CDR1 and CDR2: SGHRS, YFSETQ. The CDR3 region is CASKWGWGSVNTEAFF.

This sequence joins TRBV29-1 and TRBJ2-5; the D gene TCRdb calls, TRBD1, cannot be checked with no DNA. CDR3 length: 14 amino acids. Germline V gene lookup returns CDR1 SQVTM and CDR2 ANQGSEA. The CDR3 sequence is CSVLGASTQETQYF.

This chain uses TRBV9 with TRBJ2-3; TCRdb's D call, TRBD1, is unchecked because there is no DNA. The CDR3 is 14 residues long. Germline CDR1 SGDLS, CDR2 YYNGEE. The CDR3 spells CASSVSQGADTQYF.

The V gene is TRBV20-1, the J gene TRBJ2-3. Germline CDR1 and CDR2: DFQATT and SNEGSKA (reference sequence). CDR3 length: 12 residues. CDR3 sequence reads: CSARSLTDTQYF.

The chain links TRBV7-4 to TRBJ1-6. Looked up from germline, CDR1 is SGHVT and CDR2 is SQSDAQ. The CDR3 consists of 14 residues. CDR3 in amino acids: CASSLYGLRSPLHF. The full variable domain, with the rest looked up from reference TRBV7-4 and TRBJ1-6, is GAGVSQSPRYKVAKRGRDVALRCDSISGHVTLYWYRQTLGQGSEVLTYSQSDAQRDKSGRPSGRFSAERPERSVSTLKIQRTEQGDSAVYLCASSLYGLRSPLHFGNGTRLTVT.

The V and J genes are TRBV6-5 and TRBJ2-2; TCRdb proposes TRBD1, but this gene call is untestable without DNA. Germline V gives CDR1 MNHEY, CDR2 SVGAGI. This CDR3 region has 15 residues. The CDR3 here is CASNSGGKNTGELFF.

The rearrangement uses TRBV7-9 and TRBJ1-2; TCRdb returns TRBD1, unconfirmable since there is no DNA. This CDR3 is 15 amino acids long. Germline V gene sequence: CDR1 SEHNR, CDR2 FQNEAQ (reference sequence). The CDR3 sequence is CASSHQGVTNYGYTF.

The V and J genes are TRBV5-1 and TRBJ2-2. CDR1 and CDR2 from the germline V gene are SGHRS and YFSETQ. This CDR3 comprises 14 residues. This CDR3 is CASMLRGPTGELFF. Full variable domain (missing parts from reference TRBV5-1 and TRBJ2-2): KAGVTQTPRYLIKTRGQQVTLSCSPISGHRSVSWYQQTPGQGLQFLFEYFSETQRNKGNFPGRFSGRQFSNSRSEMNVSTLELGDSALYLCASMLRGPTGELFFGEGSRLTVL.

The V call is TRBV27, the J call TRBJ2-1. The CDR3 extends over 15 amino acids. Germline CDR1 and CDR2: MNHEY and SMNVEV (reference sequence). The CDR3: CASSLSRTPLNEQFF.

This rearrangement joins TRBV20-1 to TRBJ2-1; TCRdb lists TRBD2, though no DNA is available to test this call. The CDR3 extends over 16 amino acids. CDR1 and CDR2 (germline): DFQATT, SNEGSKA (reference sequence). The CDR3 sequence is CSARGGTSSTYNEQFF.

V usage is TRBV12-3 or TRBV12-4 and J usage is TRBJ1-5; the TCRdb call, TRBD1, lacks DNA for checking. The length of the CDR3 is 16 residues. CDR3 in amino acids: CASSLGPVLSNQPQHF.

The chain has TRBV11-2 and TRBJ2-2; absent DNA, TCRdb's TRBD1 call cannot be checked. Germline CDR1 SGHAT, CDR2 FQNNGV. The CDR3 covers 12 residues. The CDR3 region is CATQGGTGELFF.

The genes are TRBV29-1 and TRBJ2-7. CDR1 is SQVTM, CDR2 ANQGSEA, per germline. The CDR3 has 15 amino acids. CDR3 sequence reads: CSVEGSGLAEYEQYF.

V gene TRBV4-2 combines with J gene TRBJ2-3; with no DNA, the TCRdb D assignment of TRBD2 cannot be verified. The CDR3 length is 16 residues. CDR1 is LGHNA and CDR2 is YNFKEQ in the germline V gene. The chain's CDR3 is CASSQESGAVTDTQYF.